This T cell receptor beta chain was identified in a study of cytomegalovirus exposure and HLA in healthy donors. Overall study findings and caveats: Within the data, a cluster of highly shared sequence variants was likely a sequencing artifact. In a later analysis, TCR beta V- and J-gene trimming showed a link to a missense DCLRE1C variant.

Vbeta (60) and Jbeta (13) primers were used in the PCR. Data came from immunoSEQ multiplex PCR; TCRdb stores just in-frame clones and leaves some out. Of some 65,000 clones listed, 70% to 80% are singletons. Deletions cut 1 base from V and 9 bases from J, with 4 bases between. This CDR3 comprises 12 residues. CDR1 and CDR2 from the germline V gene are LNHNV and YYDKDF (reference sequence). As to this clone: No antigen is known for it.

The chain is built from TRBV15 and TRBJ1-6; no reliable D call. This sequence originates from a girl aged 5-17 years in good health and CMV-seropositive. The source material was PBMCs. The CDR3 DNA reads TGTGCCACCAGCAGAGCCGTTTCACCCCTCCACTTT. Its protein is CATSRAVSPLHF.